This passage covers 25 T cell receptor beta chains from one sample sequenced in a study of cytomegalovirus exposure and HLA in healthy donors. The PCR made use of 60 Vbeta and 13 Jbeta primers. Assay: immunoSEQ multiplex PCR; the TCRdb copy retains only in-frame clones and omits some. The sample carries about 150,000 clones, 82% recorded once. Sequencing was performed on PBMCs. The receptors come from a woman aged 45-65 years in good health and CMV-seropositive.

The sample holds one count of this clone. The chain is built from TRBV27 and TRBJ1-1, with 11 bases matching TRBD1. CDR3 length equals 16 residues. Germline loops: CDR1 MNHEY, CDR2 SMNVEV (reference sequence). J was trimmed by 0 bases and V by 4 bases; bases with no gene match: 4. The CDR3 loop reads CASSSRTGGMNTEAFF. CDR3 DNA: TGTGCCAGCAGTTCTAGGACAGGGGGCATGAACACTGAAGCTTTCTTT.

This chain's CDR3 is CAWSVGSGLVLGNTIYF. In DNA form, the CDR3 reads TGTGCCTGGAGTGTAGGAAGCGGTTTGGTTCTCGGAAACACCATATATTTT. The rearrangement links TRBV30 to TRBJ1-3; unclear D gene. V was shortened by 0 bases and J by 4 bases, with 19 bases between the two germline ends. The V gene's germline CDR1 is GTSNPN and CDR2 SVGIG (reference sequence). The CDR3 is 17 amino acids.

In the case of this clone: The sample carries other DNA sequences with the same CDR3. J is TRBJ2-7 and V is TRBV7-9; D is possibly TRBD2 (5 bases). This CDR3 comprises 11 residues. Deletions cut 5 bases from V and 4 bases from J, with 6 bases between. Germline V gene data show CDR1 as SEHNR and CDR2 as FQNEAQ (reference sequence). The CDR3 coding sequence is TGTGCCAGCAGCCGGGGTTACGAGCAGTACTTC. It codes for CASSRGYEQYF.

V is TRBV6-5 and J is TRBJ2-1, with TRBD2 matching 10 bases. The CDR3 loop spans 15 amino acids. The germline V gene has CDR1 MNHEY and CDR2 SVGAGI. V dropped 2 bases and J dropped 5; count of bases not matched to a gene: 3. In DNA form, the CDR3 reads TGTGCCAGCAGTTACCCTAGCGGGGGAAACAATGAGCAGTTCTTC. Protein: CASSYPSGGNNEQFF.

The J gene is TRBJ1-2, the V gene TRBV7-9; D possibly corresponds to TRBD1 (6 bases). The CDR3 is 16 residues long. Germline loops: CDR1 SEHNR, CDR2 FQNEAQ (reference sequence). Trimming removed 1 base at V and 1 base at J, with 13 bases between. The CDR3 bases are TGTGCCAGCAGCTTAGGACAGGTGGGAAATAACTATGGCTACACCTTC. Encoded protein: CASSLGQVGNNYGYTF.

The chain employs TRBV2 and TRBJ1-1, with unresolved D. Germline lookup yields CDR1 SNHLY and CDR2 FYNNEI. The CDR3 has 13 residues. V lost 2 bases, J lost 4 bases, and 8 bases lay in between. CDR3 DNA: TGTGCCAGCAGTGAACCCGGGGTCACTGAAGCTTTCTTT. It yields the protein CASSEPGVTEAFF.

This clone was recorded once. The rearrangement joins TRBV4-1 to TRBJ2-7, with a possible D match to TRBD1 (6 bases). Germline CDR1 reads MGHRA; CDR2 reads YSYEKL. V lost 1 base, J lost 3 bases, and 10 bases lay in between. The CDR3 has 14 amino acids. The CDR3 bases are TGCGCCAGCAGCCAAGTCGAGGGGGACTACGAGCAGTACTTC. It is translated as CASSQVEGDYEQYF.

The sample holds a few counts of this clone. The chain couples TRBV19 to TRBJ1-5, with D possibly matching TRBD1 (6 bases). Germline values: CDR1 LNHDA, CDR2 SQIVND (reference sequence). This CDR3 region has 13 residues. V was clipped by 10 bases and J by 9 bases, with 19 bases between them. For the CDR3, the DNA is TGTGCCATCTCGACAGGAGGAGATCGGCCCCAGCATTTT. This translates into CAISTGGDRPQHF.

The rearrangement joins TRBV19 to TRBJ1-1; perhaps TRBD1 as D (6 bases). The CDR3 sequence is 13 residues long. Germline CDR1 reads LNHDA; CDR2 reads SQIVND (reference sequence). V gave up 3 bases and J gave up 7 bases, with 12 bases separating them. The CDR3 coding sequence is TGTGCCAGTAGTATGGGAAGACAGGTTGAAGCTTTCTTT. Protein: CASSMGRQVEAFF.

V is TRBV5-4 and J is TRBJ2-6, with D perhaps matching TRBD1 (5 bases). The V gene's germline CDR1 is SGHNT and CDR2 YYREEE (reference sequence). This CDR3 is 15 amino acids long. Trimming took 4 bases from V and 1 from J, leaving 9 bases between them. The CDR3 region has the DNA TGTGCCAGCAGCCCTGGACAATCTGGGGCCAACGTCCTGACTTTC. Encoded protein: CASSPGQSGANVLTF.

The chain recombines TRBV11-2 with TRBJ1-2; TRBD1 matches at 7 bases. With V trimmed by 5 bases and J by 2 bases, 5 bases remained unmatched. Germline CDR1 and CDR2: SGHAT and FQNNGV. There are 14 residues in the CDR3. CDR3 loop: CASSTIRGNYGYTF. CDR3 in DNA: TGTGCCAGCAGCACAATCAGGGGGAACTATGGCTACACCTTC. The full variable domain, in which reference TRBV11-2 and TRBJ1-2 provide the parts outside the CDR3, is EAGVAQSPRYKIIEKRQSVAFWCNPISGHATLYWYQQILGQGPKLLIQFQNNGVVDDSQLPKDRFSAERLKGVDSTLKIQPAKLEDSAVYLCASSTIRGNYGYTFGSGTRLTVV.

Remarks on this clone: The same CDR3 can be traced to other DNA sequences in this sample. V is TRBV4-1 and J is TRBJ1-4; no reliable D call. The ends were cut back, 0 bases at V and 3 bases at J, with 8 bases in the middle. Germline CDR1 reads MGHRA; CDR2 reads YSYEKL. This CDR3 has 15 residues. The CDR3 sequence is CASSQERASNEKLFF. The CDR3 nucleotides read TGCGCCAGCAGCCAAGAGAGGGCGTCTAATGAAAAACTGTTTTTT.

This clone was observed a few times. V usage is TRBV7-2 and J usage is TRBJ2-1, with 8 nucleotides matching TRBD2. Unmatched junction bases numbered 7, after V lost 5 bases and J lost 4 bases. CDR1 is SGHTA and CDR2 is FQGNSA in the germline V gene. The CDR3 totals 15 residues. CDR3 in amino acids: CASSQGLGRYNEQFF. CDR3 coding DNA: TGTGCCAGCAGCCAGGGACTAGGACGGTACAATGAGCAGTTCTTC.

The V call is TRBV7-8, the J call TRBJ1-1; D call uncertain. CDR3 length equals 19 residues. CDR1 is SGHVS, CDR2 FQNEAQ, per germline. V dropped 4 bases and J dropped 2 bases, with 26 bases sitting between them. For the CDR3, the DNA is TGTGCCAGCAGCTGGCAAGAGCGGGCCGCTCGAGTCCATAACACTGAAGCTTTCTTT. This translates into CASSWQERAARVHNTEAFF. The whole variable domain, filled in from reference TRBV7-8 and TRBJ1-1, reads GAGVSQSPRYKVAKRGQDVALRCDPISGHVSLFWYQQALGQGPEFLTYFQNEAQLDKSGLPSDRFFAERPEGSVSTLKIQRTQQEDSAVYLCASSWQERAARVHNTEAFFGQGTRLTVV.

This rearrangement joins TRBV7-9 to TRBJ2-3; D possibly corresponds to TRBD2 (7 bases). The CDR3 has 16 amino acids. Trimming removed 9 bases from V and 0 bases from J, with 19 bases in between. Germline V lookup: CDR1 SEHNR, CDR2 FQNEAQ (reference sequence). CDR3 region: CASSKSGGFSTDTQYF. In nucleotides, the CDR3 is TGTGCCAGTAGCAAGTCGGGGGGCTTCAGCACAGATACGCAGTATTTT. Drawing the rest from reference TRBV7-9 and TRBJ2-3, the complete variable domain is DTGVSQNPRHKITKRGQNVTFRCDPISEHNRLYWYRQTLGQGPEFLTYFQNEAQLEKSRLLSDRFSAERPKGSFSTLEIQRTEQGDSAMYLCASSKSGGFSTDTQYFGPGTRLTVL.

The CDR3 DNA reads TGTGCCAGCAGCTGGGACTACGGCGAGCAGTACTTC. This gives the protein CASSWDYGEQYF. The V gene is TRBV5-4, the J gene TRBJ2-7, with 7 nucleotides matching TRBD2. CDR1 and CDR2 (germline): SGHNT, YYREEE (reference sequence). The CDR3 is made up of 12 amino acids. V lost 3 bases, J lost 6 bases, and 3 bases stayed unmatched.

The chain links TRBV21-1 to TRBJ1-1; the D segment call TRBD1 is taken from the table without a DNA check. TRBV21-1 is designated a pseudogene. The CDR3 contains 15 residues. As DNA, the CDR3 is TGTGCCAGCAGCAAATGGGGGCAGCTGAACACTGAAGCTTTCTTT. This gives the protein CASSKWGQLNTEAFF.

The chain is built from TRBV5-1 and TRBJ2-1; D remains unclear. Trimming took off 5 bases at V and 8 bases at J, with 8 bases between the two ends. CDR1 is SGHRS, CDR2 YFSETQ, per germline. CDR3 length: 11 residues. CDR3 sequence: CASRLFDEQFF. CDR3 sequence (DNA): TGCGCCAGCAGACTTTTCGATGAGCAGTTCTTC. Looking up the rest from reference TRBV5-1 and TRBJ2-1 gives the full variable domain: KAGVTQTPRYLIKTRGQQVTLSCSPISGHRSVSWYQQTPGQGLQFLFEYFSETQRNKGNFPGRFSGRQFSNSRSEMNVSTLELGDSALYLCASRLFDEQFFGPGTRLTVL.

This clone was observed a handful of times. This chain connects TRBV30 to TRBJ2-7; the D gene is possibly TRBD1 (5 bases). Trimming removed 5 bases from V and 1 base from J, with 9 bases in between. Per germline, CDR1 GTSNPN and CDR2 SVGIG (reference sequence). This CDR3 contains 12 residues. CDR3 in amino acids: CAWATGSYEQYF. CDR3 DNA sequence: TGTGCCTGGGCAACAGGTTCCTACGAGCAGTACTTC.

The genes are TRBV6-4 and TRBJ2-4, with a tentative D call TRBD1 (5 bases). V lost 4 bases and J 2 bases, leaving 9 bases between the germline ends. The V gene's germline CDR1 is MRHNA and CDR2 SNTAGT. The CDR3 is 14 amino acids. The CDR3 sequence is CASSVDNPKNIQYF. The DNA of the CDR3 is TGTGCCAGCAGTGTGGACAACCCCAAAAACATTCAGTACTTC.

The chain couples TRBV4-1 to TRBJ1-5; the D gene is possibly TRBD1 (5 bases). V was trimmed by 0 bases and J by 7 bases, leaving 19 bases between them. CDR1 and CDR2 from the germline V gene are MGHRA and YSYEKL. The CDR3 is made up of 17 amino acids. In nucleotides, the CDR3 is TGCGCCAGCAGCCAAGATTTGGCCGCCGGGGGAAGGCAGCCCCAGCATTTT. As protein: CASSQDLAAGGRQPQHF.

Here the CDR3 reads CASSLTGPTDTQYF. The DNA of the CDR3 is TGTGCCAGCAGCTTAACAGGGCCCACAGATACGCAGTATTTT. V usage is TRBV7-6 and J usage is TRBJ2-3, with D tentatively TRBD1 (6 bases). This CDR3 spans 14 amino acids. Trimming stripped 2 bases from V and 2 bases from J, with 8 bases between. CDR1 SGHVS and CDR2 FNYEAQ come from the germline V gene.

V gene TRBV7-8 combines with J gene TRBJ2-1; D may be TRBD2 (5 bases). CDR1 SGHVS and CDR2 FQNEAQ come from the germline V gene. The V end lost 1 base, the J end lost 7 bases, and 11 bases lay between the germline ends. The CDR3 is 14 amino acids. The CDR3 sequence: CASSLDGDMNEQFF. Here the CDR3 DNA reads TGTGCCAGCAGCTTAGACGGGGATATGAATGAGCAGTTCTTC. Full variable domain (rest looked up from reference TRBV7-8 and TRBJ2-1): GAGVSQSPRYKVAKRGQDVALRCDPISGHVSLFWYQQALGQGPEFLTYFQNEAQLDKSGLPSDRFFAERPEGSVSTLKIQRTQQEDSAVYLCASSLDGDMNEQFFGPGTRLTVL.

The chain carries TRBV19 and TRBJ2-1, with 10 bases that match TRBD2. The junction had 7 bases not matched to a gene; V was cut back by 3 bases and J by 8 bases. The CDR3 is 15 amino acids. Per the germline V gene, CDR1 is LNHDA and CDR2 is SQIVND (reference sequence). The CDR3 region has the DNA TGTGCCAGTAGTATGTCAGCGGGGGGGTTCTATGAGCAGTTCTTC. Amino acids: CASSMSAGGFYEQFF. The complete variable domain, with remaining parts taken from reference TRBV19 and TRBJ2-1, reads DGGITQSPKYLFRKEGQNVTLSCEQNLNHDAMYWYRQDPGQGLRLIYYSQIVNDFQKGDIAEGYSVSREKKESFPLTVTSAQKNPTAFYLCASSMSAGGFYEQFFGPGTRLTVL.

This chain joins TRBV4-1 and TRBJ2-1; D unresolved. Germline CDR1 reads MGHRA; CDR2 reads YSYEKL. The CDR3 length is 15 residues. Trimming removed 1 base at V and 6 bases at J, with 13 bases between. The CDR3 loop reads CASSQALTRLNEQFF. As DNA, the CDR3 is TGCGCCAGCAGCCAAGCCTTGACGAGACTCAATGAGCAGTTCTTC.